This T cell receptor beta chain appears in the sequencing data of a study of tumor-infiltrating lymphocytes in glioblastoma multiforme. The table lists this clonotype with many counts. What it recognizes is unknown. Study-wide points: The T cells in this sample were not sorted into functional subsets.

The V gene end was trimmed by 5 bases and the J gene end by 9 bases; junction bases not matched to a gene: 7. This CDR3 is built from 13 residues. CDR1 and CDR2 (germline): MNHEY, SVGAGI. TCR beta libraries were built from RNA through three nested multiplex PCR rounds using modified ARM-PCR. From the multiplex PCR reads, TCRdb called clonotypes with MiXCR, one entry per CDR3 protein. The sample lists fewer than 40,000 distinct CDR3 sequences, around 55% occurring once. This receptor was identified in a male donor with glioblastoma. The source material was brain tumor tissue. The chain is built from TRBV6-5 and TRBJ2-1; TRBD1 matches 7 bases. CDR3 residues: CASSLDRASEQFF. The DNA for the CDR3 is TGTGCCAGCAGTCTCGACAGGGCGAGTGAGCAGTTCTTC.